What follows describes a single TCR beta chain. Its antigen remains unidentified. The sample comes from a study of beta chain features in type 1 diabetes. The whole isolated RNA underwent reverse transcription, so sequencing captured expressed TCRB transcripts. Here immunoSEQ multiplex PCR was the method, and the copy in TCRdb shows in-frame clones only, minus some. The profile shows around 450,000 clones, roughly an eighth of them singletons. Staining for CD45RO/CCR7/CD25/CD127/CD95/CD27 allowed sorting of CD4+ naive, central memory, regulatory and stem cell-like memory cells. With 3 bases removed from V and 4 bases from J, the gap between germline ends came to 9 bases. The germline V gene encodes CDR1 MNHEY and CDR2 SMNVEV (reference sequence). This CDR3 is 13 amino acids long. Findings of the study overall: The study notes PCR might favor shorter templates equally in patients and controls.

This TCR derives from a woman between 18 and 29 years old in good health. The chain joins TRBV27 to TRBJ2-5; D could derive from TRBD1 or TRBD2 (5 bases each). Specimen: naive CD4+ T cells from blood. CDR3 DNA: TGTGCCAGCAGTTTGTCGAGGGGAGAGACCCAGTACTTC. Amino acids: CASSLSRGETQYF.